This section outlines one TCR beta chain sequence together with its context. This sample stems from a study of blood T cell repertoires in COVID-19. Study details: Collection of acute and convalescent COVID-19 samples took place in the United States, Italy and Spain. The analysed material was cDNA or gDNA that came from T cells, B-cell-depleted T cells, or PBMCs.

Each participant's cohort was designated according to participant-reported clinical history. Two negative PCRs, clearance, or symptom resolution had been documented for recovered Cohort 3 donors. V dropped 0 bases and J dropped 11 bases, with 10 bases sitting between them. Germline lookup yields CDR1 SGHAT and CDR2 FQNNGV. The CDR3 has 12 amino acids. Libraries were prepared by immunoSEQ multiplex PCR; TCRdb keeps only in-frame clonotypes and omits some of them. The sample holds 200,000 to 250,000 clones, 75% to 95% seen once. The clonotype originates from a woman aged 18-29 years who had recovered from COVID-19. V is TRBV11-2 and J is TRBJ1-1; D gene ambiguous. Sequenced sample: PBMCs or T cells enriched from blood (not recorded which). The chain's CDR3 is CASSLDAVRAFF. CDR3 coding DNA: TGTGCCAGCAGCTTAGACGCCGTGAGGGCTTTCTTT.